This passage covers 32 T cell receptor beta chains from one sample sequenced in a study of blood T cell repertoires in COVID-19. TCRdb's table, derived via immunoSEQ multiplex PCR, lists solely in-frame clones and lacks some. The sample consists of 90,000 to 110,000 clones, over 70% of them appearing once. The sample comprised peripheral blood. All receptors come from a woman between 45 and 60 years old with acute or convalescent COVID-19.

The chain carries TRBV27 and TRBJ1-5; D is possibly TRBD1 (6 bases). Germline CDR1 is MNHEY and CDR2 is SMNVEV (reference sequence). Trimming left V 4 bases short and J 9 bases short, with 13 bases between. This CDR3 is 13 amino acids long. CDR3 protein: CASSSLGGGPQHF. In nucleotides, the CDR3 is TGTGCCAGCAGTTCTTTAGGGGGGGGGCCCCAGCATTTT.

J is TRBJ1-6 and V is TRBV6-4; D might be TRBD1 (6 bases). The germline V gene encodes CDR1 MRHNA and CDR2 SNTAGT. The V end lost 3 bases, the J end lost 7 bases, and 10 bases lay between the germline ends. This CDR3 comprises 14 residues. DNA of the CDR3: TGTGCCAGCAGTGAGCAAGGGGGAAATTCACCCCTCCACTTT. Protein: CASSEQGGNSPLHF.

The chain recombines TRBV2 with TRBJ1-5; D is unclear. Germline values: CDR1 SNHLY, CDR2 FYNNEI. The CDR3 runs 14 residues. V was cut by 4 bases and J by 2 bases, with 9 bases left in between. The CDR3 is CASSANSGNQPQHF. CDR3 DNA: TGTGCCAGCAGTGCAAATAGTGGCAATCAGCCCCAGCATTTT. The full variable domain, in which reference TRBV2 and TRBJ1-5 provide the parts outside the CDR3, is EPEVTQTPSHQVTQMGQEVILRCVPISNHLYFYWYRQILGQKVEFLVSFYNNEISEKSEIFDDQFSVERPDGSNFTLKIRSTKLEDSAMYFCASSANSGNQPQHFGDGTRLSIL.

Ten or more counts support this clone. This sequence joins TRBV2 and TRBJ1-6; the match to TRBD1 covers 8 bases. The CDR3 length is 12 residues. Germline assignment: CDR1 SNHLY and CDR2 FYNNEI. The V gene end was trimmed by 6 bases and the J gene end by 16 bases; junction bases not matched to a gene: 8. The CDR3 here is CASRSTGTGLHF. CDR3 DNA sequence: TGTGCCAGCAGGTCGACCGGGACAGGACTCCACTTT.

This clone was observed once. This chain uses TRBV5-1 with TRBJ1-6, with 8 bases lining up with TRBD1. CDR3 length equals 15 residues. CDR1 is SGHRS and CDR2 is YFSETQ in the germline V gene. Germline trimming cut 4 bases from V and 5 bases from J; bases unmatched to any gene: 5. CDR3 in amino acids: CASSRTGRDNSPLHF. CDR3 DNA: TGCGCCAGCAGCCGGACAGGGAGGGATAATTCACCCCTCCACTTT.

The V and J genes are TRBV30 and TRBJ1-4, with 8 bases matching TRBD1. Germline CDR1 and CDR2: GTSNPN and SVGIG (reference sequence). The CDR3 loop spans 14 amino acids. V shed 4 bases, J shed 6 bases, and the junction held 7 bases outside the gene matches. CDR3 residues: CAWTATGVYEKLFF. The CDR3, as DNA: TGTGCCTGGACGGCGACAGGGGTTTATGAAAAACTGTTTTTT.

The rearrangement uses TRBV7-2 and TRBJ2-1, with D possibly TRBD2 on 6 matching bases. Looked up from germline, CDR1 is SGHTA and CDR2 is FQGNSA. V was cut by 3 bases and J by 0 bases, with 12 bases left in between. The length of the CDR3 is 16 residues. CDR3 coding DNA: TGTGCCAGCAGCTTGGGAGGTGCAATCTCCTACAATGAGCAGTTCTTC. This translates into CASSLGGAISYNEQFF. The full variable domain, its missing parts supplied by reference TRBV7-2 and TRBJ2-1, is GAGVSQSPSNKVTEKGKDVELRCDPISGHTALYWYRQSLGQGLEFLIYFQGNSAPDKSGLPSDRFSAERTGGSVSTLTIQRTQQEDSAVYLCASSLGGAISYNEQFFGPGTRLTVL.

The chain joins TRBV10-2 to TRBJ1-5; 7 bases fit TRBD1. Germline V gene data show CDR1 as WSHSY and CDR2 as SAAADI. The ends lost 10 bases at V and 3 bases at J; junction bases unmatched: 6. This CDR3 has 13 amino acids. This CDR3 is CATRDSVNQPQHF. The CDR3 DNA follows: TGCGCCACCCGGGACAGCGTCAATCAGCCCCAGCATTTT.

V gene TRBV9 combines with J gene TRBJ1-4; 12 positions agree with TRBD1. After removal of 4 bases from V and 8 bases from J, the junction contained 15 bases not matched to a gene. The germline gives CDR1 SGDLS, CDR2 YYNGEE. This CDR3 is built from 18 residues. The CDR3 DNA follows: TGTGCCAGCAGCCCCTATCCGGGACAGGGGGCGTCGAAGGAAAAACTGTTTTTT. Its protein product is CASSPYPGQGASKEKLFF.

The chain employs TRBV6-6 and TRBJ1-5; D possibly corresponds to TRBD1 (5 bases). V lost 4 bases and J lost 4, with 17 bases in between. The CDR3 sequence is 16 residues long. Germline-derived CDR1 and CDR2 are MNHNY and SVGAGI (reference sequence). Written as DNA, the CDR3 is TGTGCCAGCAGTTCCACCCGAAGGGGTTGGAATCAGCCCCAGCATTTT. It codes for CASSSTRRGWNQPQHF.

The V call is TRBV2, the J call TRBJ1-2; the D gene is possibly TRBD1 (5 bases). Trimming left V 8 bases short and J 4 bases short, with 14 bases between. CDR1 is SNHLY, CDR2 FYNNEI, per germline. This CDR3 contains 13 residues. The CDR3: CASDRTNSYGYTF. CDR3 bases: TGTGCCAGCGACAGAACTAACAGCTATGGCTACACCTTC. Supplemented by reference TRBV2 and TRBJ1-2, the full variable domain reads EPEVTQTPSHQVTQMGQEVILRCVPISNHLYFYWYRQILGQKVEFLVSFYNNEISEKSEIFDDQFSVERPDGSNFTLKIRSTKLEDSAMYFCASDRTNSYGYTFGSGTRLTVV.

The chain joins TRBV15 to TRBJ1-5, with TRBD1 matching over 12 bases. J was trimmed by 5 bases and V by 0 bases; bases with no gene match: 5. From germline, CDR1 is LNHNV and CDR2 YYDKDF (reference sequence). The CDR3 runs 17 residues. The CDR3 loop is CATSRDQGQGADQPQHF. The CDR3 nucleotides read TGTGCCACCAGCAGAGATCAGGGACAGGGGGCTGATCAGCCCCAGCATTTT.

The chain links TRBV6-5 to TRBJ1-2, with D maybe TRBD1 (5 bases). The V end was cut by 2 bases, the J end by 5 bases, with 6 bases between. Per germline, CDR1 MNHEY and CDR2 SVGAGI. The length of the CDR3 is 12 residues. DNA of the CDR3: TGTGCCAGCAGTTACGACAGATATGGCTACACCTTC. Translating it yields CASSYDRYGYTF.

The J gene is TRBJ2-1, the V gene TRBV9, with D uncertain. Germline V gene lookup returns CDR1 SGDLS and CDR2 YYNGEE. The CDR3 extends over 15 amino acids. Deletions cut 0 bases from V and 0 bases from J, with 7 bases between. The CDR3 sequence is CASSVGGLSYNEQFF. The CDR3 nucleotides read TGTGCCAGCAGCGTAGGCGGCCTCTCCTACAATGAGCAGTTCTTC.

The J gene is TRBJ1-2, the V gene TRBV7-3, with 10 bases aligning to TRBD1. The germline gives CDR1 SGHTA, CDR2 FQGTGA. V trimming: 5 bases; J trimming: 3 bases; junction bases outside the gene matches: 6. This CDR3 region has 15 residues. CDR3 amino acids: CASSPGTGDHYGYTF. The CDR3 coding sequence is TGTGCCAGCAGCCCTGGGACAGGGGATCACTATGGCTACACCTTC.

The DNA for the CDR3 is TGCGCCAGCAGCCGGACAGGGGAGAGCTATGGCTACACCTTC. This gives the protein CASSRTGESYGYTF. The chain uses TRBV5-1 and TRBJ1-2; 9 positions agree with TRBD1. The V segment lost 4 bases and the J segment 4 bases; nucleotides outside the gene matches: 5. This CDR3 has 14 residues. CDR1 is SGHRS, CDR2 YFSETQ, per germline.

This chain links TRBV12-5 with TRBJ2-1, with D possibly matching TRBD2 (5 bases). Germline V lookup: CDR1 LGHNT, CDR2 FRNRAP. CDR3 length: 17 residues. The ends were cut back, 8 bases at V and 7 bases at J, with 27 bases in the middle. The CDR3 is CASITSAPFRGRNEQFF. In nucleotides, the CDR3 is TGTGCTAGTATAACCTCGGCCCCTTTTCGGGGTAGGAATGAGCAGTTCTTC. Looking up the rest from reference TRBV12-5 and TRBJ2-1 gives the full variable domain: DARVTQTPRHKVTEMGQEVTMRCQPILGHNTVFWYRQTMMQGLELLAYFRNRAPLDDSGMPKDRFSAEMPDATLATLKIQPSEPRDSAVYFCASITSAPFRGRNEQFFGPGTRLTVL.

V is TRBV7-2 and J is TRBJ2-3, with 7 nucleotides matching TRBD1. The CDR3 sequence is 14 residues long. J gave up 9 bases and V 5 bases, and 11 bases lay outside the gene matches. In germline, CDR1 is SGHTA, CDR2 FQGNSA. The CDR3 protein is CASSRTGRRLTQYF. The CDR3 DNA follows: TGTGCCAGCAGCCGGACAGGCCGGCGGTTGACGCAGTATTTT.

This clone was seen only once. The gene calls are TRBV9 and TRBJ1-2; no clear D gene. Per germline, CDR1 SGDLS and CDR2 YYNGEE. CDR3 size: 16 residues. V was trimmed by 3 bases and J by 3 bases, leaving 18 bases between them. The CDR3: CASSALPLLPDYGYTF. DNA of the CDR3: TGTGCCAGCAGCGCCCTCCCTCTACTCCCGGACTATGGCTACACCTTC. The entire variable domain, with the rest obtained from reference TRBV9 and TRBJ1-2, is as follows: DSGVTQTPKHLITATGQRVTLRCSPRSGDLSVYWYQQSLDQGLQFLIQYYNGEERAKGNILERFSAQQFPDLHSELNLSSLELGDSALYFCASSALPLLPDYGYTFGSGTRLTVV.

The CDR3 sequence is CARGQGGYGYTF. The CDR3 nucleotides are TGTGCCAGAGGACAGGGTGGATATGGCTACACCTTC. This chain joins TRBV5-4 and TRBJ1-2, with 8 bases aligning to TRBD1. The CDR3 sequence is 12 residues long. Germline CDR1 reads SGHNT; CDR2 reads YYREEE (reference sequence). V gave up 8 bases and J gave up 5 bases; unmatched junction bases: 5.

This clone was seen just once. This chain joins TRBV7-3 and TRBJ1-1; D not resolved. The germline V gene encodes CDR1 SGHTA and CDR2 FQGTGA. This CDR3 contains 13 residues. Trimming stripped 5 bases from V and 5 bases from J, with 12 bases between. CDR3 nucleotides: TGTGCCAGCAGCGGTCAAGGAGGTACTGAAGCTTTCTTT. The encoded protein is CASSGQGGTEAFF. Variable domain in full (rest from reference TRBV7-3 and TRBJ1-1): GAGVSQTPSNKVTEKGKYVELRCDPISGHTALYWYRQSLGQGPEFLIYFQGTGAADDSGLPNDRFFAVRPEGSVSTLKIQRTERGDSAVYLCASSGQGGTEAFFGQGTRLTVV.

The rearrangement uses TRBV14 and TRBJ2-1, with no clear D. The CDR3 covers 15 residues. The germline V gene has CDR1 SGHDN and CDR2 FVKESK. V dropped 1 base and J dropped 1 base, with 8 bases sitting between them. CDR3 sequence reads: CASSQGWASYNEQFF. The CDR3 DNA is TGTGCCAGCAGCCAAGGATGGGCTTCCTACAATGAGCAGTTCTTC.

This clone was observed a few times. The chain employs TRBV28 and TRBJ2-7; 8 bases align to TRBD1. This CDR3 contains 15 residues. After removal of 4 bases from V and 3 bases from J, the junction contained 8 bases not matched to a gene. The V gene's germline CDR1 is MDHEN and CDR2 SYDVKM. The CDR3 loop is CASSSRTGMVYEQYF. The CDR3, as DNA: TGTGCCAGCAGTTCGAGGACAGGGATGGTCTACGAGCAGTACTTC.

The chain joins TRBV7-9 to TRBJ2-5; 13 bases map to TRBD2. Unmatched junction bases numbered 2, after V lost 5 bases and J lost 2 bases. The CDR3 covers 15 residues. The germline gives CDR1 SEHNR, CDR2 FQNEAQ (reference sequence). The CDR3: CASSRLAGGQETQYF. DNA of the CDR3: TGTGCCAGCAGCCGACTAGCGGGGGGACAAGAGACCCAGTACTTC.

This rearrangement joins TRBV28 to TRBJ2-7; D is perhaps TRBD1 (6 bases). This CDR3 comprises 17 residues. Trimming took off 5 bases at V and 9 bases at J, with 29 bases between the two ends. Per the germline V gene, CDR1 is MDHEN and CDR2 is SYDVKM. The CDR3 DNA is TGTGCCAGCAGTCCGCCTTATACAGGGACCCTTGTTCGCGGGCAGTACTTC. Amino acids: CASSPPYTGTLVRGQYF.

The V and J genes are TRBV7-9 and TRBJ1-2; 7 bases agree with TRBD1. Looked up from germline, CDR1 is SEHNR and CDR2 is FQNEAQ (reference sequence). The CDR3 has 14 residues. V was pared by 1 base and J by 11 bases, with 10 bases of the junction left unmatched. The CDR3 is CASSLDPDRTEYTF. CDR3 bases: TGTGCCAGCAGCTTAGACCCGGACAGGACTGAATACACCTTC.

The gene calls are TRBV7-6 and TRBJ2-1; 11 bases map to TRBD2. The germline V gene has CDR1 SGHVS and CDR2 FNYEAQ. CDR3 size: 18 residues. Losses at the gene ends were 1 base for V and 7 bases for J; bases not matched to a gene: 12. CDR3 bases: TGTGCCAGCAGCTTAGTAGCGGGGGGGCCAGAGAACAATAATGAGCAGTTCTTC. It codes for CASSLVAGGPENNNEQFF.

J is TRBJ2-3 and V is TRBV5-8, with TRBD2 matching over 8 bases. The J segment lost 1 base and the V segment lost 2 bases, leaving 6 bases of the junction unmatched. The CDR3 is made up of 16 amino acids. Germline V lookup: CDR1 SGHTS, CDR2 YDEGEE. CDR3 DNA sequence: TGTGCCAGCAGCTTCATGATTAGCGGGGGCACAGATACGCAGTATTTT. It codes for CASSFMISGGTDTQYF.

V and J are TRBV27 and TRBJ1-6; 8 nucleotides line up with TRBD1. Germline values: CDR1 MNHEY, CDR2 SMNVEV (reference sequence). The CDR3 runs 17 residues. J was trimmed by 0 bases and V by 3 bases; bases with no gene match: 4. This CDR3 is CASSFDTGGSYNSPLHF. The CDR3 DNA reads TGTGCCAGCAGTTTTGACACAGGGGGCTCCTATAATTCACCCCTCCACTTT.

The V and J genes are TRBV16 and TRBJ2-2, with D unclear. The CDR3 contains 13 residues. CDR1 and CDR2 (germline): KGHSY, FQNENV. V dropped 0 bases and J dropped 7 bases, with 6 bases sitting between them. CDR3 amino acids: CASSQSGNGELFF. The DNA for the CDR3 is TGTGCCAGCAGCCAATCGGGCAACGGGGAGCTGTTTTTT.

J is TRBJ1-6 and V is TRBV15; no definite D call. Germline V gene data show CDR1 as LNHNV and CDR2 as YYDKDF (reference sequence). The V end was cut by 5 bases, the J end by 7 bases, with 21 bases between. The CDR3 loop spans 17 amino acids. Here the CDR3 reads CATSPRTAPERNSPLHF. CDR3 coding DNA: TGTGCCACCAGCCCACGGACTGCCCCCGAGCGCAATTCACCCCTCCACTTT.

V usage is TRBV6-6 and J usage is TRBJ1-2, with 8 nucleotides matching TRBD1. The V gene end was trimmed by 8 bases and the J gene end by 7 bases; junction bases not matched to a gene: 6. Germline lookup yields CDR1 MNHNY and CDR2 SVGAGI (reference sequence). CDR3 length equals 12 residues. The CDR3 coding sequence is TGTGCCAGCTCGATACAGGGGGGTGGCTACACCTTC. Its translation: CASSIQGGGYTF.